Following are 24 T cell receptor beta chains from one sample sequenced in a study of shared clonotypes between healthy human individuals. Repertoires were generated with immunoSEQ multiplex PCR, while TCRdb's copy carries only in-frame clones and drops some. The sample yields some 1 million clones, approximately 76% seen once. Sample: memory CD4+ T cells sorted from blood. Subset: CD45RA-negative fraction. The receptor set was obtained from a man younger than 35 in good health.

CDR3 protein: CAWPENDGGYTF. The DNA of the CDR3 is TGTGCCTGGCCGGAGAATGACGGGGGCTACACCTTC. This sequence joins TRBV30 and TRBJ1-2, with unresolved D. Per the germline V gene, CDR1 is GTSNPN and CDR2 is SVGIG (reference sequence). This CDR3 has 12 residues. V was clipped by 5 bases and J by 8 bases, with 15 bases between them.

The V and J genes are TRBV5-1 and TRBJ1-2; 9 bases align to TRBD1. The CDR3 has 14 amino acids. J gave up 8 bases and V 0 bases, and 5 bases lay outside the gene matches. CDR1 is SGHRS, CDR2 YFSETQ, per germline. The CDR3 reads CASSLADRGSGYTF. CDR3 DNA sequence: TGCGCCAGCAGCTTGGCGGACAGGGGATCGGGCTACACCTTC.

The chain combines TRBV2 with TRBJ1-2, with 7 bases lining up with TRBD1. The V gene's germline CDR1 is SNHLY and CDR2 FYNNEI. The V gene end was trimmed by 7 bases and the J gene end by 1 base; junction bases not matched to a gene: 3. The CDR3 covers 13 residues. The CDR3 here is CASKGARNYGYTF. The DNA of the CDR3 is TGTGCCAGCAAGGGGGCGCGTAACTATGGCTACACCTTC. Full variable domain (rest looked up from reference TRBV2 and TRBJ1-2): EPEVTQTPSHQVTQMGQEVILRCVPISNHLYFYWYRQILGQKVEFLVSFYNNEISEKSEIFDDQFSVERPDGSNFTLKIRSTKLEDSAMYFCASKGARNYGYTFGSGTRLTVV.

CDR3 loop: CASSYVDTGELFF. The CDR3 coding sequence is TGTGCCAGCAGTTATGTGGACACCGGGGAGCTGTTTTTT. The V gene is TRBV6-6, the J gene TRBJ2-2; D unclear. CDR1 is MNHNY, CDR2 SVGAGI, per germline (reference sequence). CDR3 length: 13 residues. The V end lost 3 bases, the J end lost 3 bases, and 5 bases lay between the germline ends.

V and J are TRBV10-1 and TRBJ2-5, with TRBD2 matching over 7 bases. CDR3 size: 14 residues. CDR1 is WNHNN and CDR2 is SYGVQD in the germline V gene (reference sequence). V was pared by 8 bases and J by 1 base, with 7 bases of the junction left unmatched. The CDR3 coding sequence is TGCGCCAGCGCCTCGGGGGGTCCCCAAGAGACCCAGTACTTC. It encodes CASASGGPQETQYF.

CDR3: CASSLLIRERTDTQYF. The CDR3 DNA sequence: TGTGCCAGCAGCTTGCTTATCCGGGAGAGGACAGATACGCAGTATTTT. The rearrangement joins TRBV5-4 to TRBJ2-3; D perhaps matches TRBD2 (6 bases). The CDR3 runs 16 residues. With 1 base removed from V and 3 bases from J, the gap between germline ends came to 15 bases. Germline CDR1 reads SGHNT; CDR2 reads YYREEE (reference sequence).

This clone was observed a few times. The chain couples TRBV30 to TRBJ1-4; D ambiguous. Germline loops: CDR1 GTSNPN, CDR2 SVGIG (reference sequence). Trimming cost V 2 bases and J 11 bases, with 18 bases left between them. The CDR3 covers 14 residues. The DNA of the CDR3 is TGTGCCTGGAGTCTCGCGGGGTCGGGAGGGAAACTGTTTTTT. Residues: CAWSLAGSGGKLFF.

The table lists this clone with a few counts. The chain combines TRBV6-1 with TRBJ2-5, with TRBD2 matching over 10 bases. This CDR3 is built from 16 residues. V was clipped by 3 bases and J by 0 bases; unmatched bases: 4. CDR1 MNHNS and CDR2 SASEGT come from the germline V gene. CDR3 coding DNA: TGTGCCAGCAGTGACGGACTAGCGGAGTACCAAGAGACCCAGTACTTC. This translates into CASSDGLAEYQETQYF.

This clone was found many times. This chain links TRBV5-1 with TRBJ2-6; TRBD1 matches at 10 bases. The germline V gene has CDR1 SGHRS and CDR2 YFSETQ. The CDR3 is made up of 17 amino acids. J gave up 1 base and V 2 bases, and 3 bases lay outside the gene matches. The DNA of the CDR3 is TGCGCCAGCAGCTTCGGGACAGGGGTATCTGGGGCCAACGTCCTGACTTTC. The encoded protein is CASSFGTGVSGANVLTF.

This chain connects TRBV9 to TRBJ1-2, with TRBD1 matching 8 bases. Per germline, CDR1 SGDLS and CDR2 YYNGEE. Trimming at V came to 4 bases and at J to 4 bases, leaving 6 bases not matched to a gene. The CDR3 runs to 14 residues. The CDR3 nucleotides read TGTGCCAGCAGCCCCCAGGGGGCCGGCTATGGCTACACCTTC. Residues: CASSPQGAGYGYTF.

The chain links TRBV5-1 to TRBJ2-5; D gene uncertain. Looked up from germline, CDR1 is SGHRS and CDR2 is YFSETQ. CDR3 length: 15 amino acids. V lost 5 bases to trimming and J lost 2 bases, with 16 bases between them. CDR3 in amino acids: CASRSASLGQETQYF. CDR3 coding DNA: TGCGCCAGCAGGTCGGCGAGTCTGGGTCAAGAGACCCAGTACTTC. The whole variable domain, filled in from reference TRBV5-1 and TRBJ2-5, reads KAGVTQTPRYLIKTRGQQVTLSCSPISGHRSVSWYQQTPGQGLQFLFEYFSETQRNKGNFPGRFSGRQFSNSRSEMNVSTLELGDSALYLCASRSASLGQETQYFGPGTRLLVL.

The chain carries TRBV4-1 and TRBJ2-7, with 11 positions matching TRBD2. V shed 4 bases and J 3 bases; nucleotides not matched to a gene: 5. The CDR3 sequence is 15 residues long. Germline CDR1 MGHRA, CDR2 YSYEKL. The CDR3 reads CASSLLAGGSYEQYF. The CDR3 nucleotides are TGCGCCAGCAGCCTGCTAGCGGGAGGTAGCTACGAGCAGTACTTC.

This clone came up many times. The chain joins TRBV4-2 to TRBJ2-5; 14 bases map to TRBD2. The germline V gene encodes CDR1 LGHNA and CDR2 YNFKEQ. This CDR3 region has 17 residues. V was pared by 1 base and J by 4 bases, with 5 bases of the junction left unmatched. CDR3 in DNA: TGTGCCAGCAGCCAAGGAGGGACTAGCGGGAGTATAGAGACCCAGTACTTC. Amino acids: CASSQGGTSGSIETQYF.

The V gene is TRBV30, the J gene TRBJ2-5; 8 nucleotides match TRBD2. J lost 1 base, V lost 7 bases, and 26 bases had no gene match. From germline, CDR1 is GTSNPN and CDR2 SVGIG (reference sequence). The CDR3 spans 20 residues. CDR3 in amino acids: CASAVQGPQRESVRQETQYF. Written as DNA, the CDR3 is TGTGCCTCCGCCGTTCAAGGTCCTCAGCGGGAGTCCGTTCGCCAAGAGACCCAGTACTTC.

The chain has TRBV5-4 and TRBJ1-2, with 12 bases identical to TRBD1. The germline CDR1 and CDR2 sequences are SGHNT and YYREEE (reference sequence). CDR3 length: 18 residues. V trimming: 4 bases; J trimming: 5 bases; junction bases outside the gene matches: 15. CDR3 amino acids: CASSLPGTGGALRYGYTF. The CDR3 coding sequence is TGTGCCAGCAGCCTCCCCGGGACAGGGGGCGCCCTACGGTATGGCTACACCTTC.

The CDR3 loop reads CASSSGQGQAYEQYF. CDR3 DNA sequence: TGTGCCAGCAGCTCAGGACAGGGCCAAGCCTACGAGCAGTACTTC. The chain links TRBV7-9 to TRBJ2-7, with 8 nucleotides matching TRBD1. CDR3 size: 15 residues. CDR1 is SEHNR, CDR2 FQNEAQ, per germline (reference sequence). Trimming took 4 bases from V and 2 from J; bases not matched to a gene: 7. Combining the CDR3 with reference TRBV7-9 and TRBJ2-7 gives the whole variable domain DTGVSQNPRHKITKRGQNVTFRCDPISEHNRLYWYRQTLGQGPEFLTYFQNEAQLEKSRLLSDRFSAERPKGSFSTLEIQRTEQGDSAMYLCASSSGQGQAYEQYFGPGTRLTVT.

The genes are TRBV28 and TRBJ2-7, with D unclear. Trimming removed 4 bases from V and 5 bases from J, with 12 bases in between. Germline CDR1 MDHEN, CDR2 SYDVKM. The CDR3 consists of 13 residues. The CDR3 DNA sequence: TGTGCCAGCAGTTCCCGGGCCCTCCACGAGCAGTACTTC. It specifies CASSSRALHEQYF.

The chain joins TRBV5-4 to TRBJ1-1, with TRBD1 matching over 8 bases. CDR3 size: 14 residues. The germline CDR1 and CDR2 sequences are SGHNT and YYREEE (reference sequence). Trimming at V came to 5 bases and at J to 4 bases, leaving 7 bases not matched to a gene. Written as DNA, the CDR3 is TGTGCCAGCAGGATCGACAGGGGAAGCACTGAAGCTTTCTTT. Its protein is CASRIDRGSTEAFF.

CDR3 coding DNA: TGTGCCAGCAGAGGACAGGGGGCTGGCGAGCAGTACTTC. The encoded protein is CASRGQGAGEQYF. The chain couples TRBV2 to TRBJ2-7; 11 bases match TRBD1. The ends lost 6 bases at V and 6 bases at J; junction bases unmatched: 4. This CDR3 region has 13 residues. Germline CDR1 reads SNHLY; CDR2 reads FYNNEI.

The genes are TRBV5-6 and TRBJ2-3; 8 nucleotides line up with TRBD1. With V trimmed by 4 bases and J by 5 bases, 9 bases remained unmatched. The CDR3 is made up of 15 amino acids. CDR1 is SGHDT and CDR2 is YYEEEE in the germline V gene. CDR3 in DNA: TGTGCCAGCAGCATAGGCAGGGGGCGCAGAGATACGCAGTATTTT. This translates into CASSIGRGRRDTQYF.

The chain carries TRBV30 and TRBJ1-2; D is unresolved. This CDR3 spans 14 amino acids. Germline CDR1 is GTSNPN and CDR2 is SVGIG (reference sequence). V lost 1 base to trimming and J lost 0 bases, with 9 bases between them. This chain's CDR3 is CAWSGTPSNYGYTF. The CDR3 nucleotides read TGTGCCTGGAGTGGCACGCCTTCTAACTATGGCTACACCTTC. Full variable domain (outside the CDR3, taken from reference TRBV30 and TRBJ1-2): SQTIHQWPATLVQPVGSPLSLECTVEGTSNPNLYWYRQAAGRGLQLLFYSVGIGQISSEVPQNLSASRPQDRQFILSSKKLLLSDSGFYLCAWSGTPSNYGYTFGSGTRLTVV.

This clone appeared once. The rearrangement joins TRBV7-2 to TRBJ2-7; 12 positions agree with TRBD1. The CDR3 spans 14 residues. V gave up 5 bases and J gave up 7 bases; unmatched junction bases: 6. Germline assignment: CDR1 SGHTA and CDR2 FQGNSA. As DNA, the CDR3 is TGTGCCAGCAGCCCAAGGGACAGGGGGCGAGAGCAGTACTTC. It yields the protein CASSPRDRGREQYF. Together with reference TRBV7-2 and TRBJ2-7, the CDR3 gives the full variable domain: GAGVSQSPSNKVTEKGKDVELRCDPISGHTALYWYRQSLGQGLEFLIYFQGNSAPDKSGLPSDRFSAERTGGSVSTLTIQRTQQEDSAVYLCASSPRDRGREQYFGPGTRLTVT.

The CDR3 region has the DNA TGTGCCAGTAGTATAAGACAGGCCACCGGGGAGCTGTTTTTT. Translating gives CASSIRQATGELFF. The chain uses TRBV19 and TRBJ2-2; D possibly corresponds to TRBD1 (6 bases). Germline lookup yields CDR1 LNHDA and CDR2 SQIVND (reference sequence). Trimming removed 2 bases from V and 4 bases from J, with 8 bases in between. This CDR3 spans 14 amino acids.

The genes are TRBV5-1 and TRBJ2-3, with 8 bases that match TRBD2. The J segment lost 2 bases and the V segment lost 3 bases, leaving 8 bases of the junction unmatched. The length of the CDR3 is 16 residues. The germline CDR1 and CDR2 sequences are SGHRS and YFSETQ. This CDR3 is CASSSLLADYTDTQYF. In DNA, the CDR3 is TGCGCCAGCAGCTCCTTACTAGCGGATTACACAGATACGCAGTATTTT. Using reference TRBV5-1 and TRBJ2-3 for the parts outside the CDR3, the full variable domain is KAGVTQTPRYLIKTRGQQVTLSCSPISGHRSVSWYQQTPGQGLQFLFEYFSETQRNKGNFPGRFSGRQFSNSRSEMNVSTLELGDSALYLCASSSLLADYTDTQYFGPGTRLTVL.